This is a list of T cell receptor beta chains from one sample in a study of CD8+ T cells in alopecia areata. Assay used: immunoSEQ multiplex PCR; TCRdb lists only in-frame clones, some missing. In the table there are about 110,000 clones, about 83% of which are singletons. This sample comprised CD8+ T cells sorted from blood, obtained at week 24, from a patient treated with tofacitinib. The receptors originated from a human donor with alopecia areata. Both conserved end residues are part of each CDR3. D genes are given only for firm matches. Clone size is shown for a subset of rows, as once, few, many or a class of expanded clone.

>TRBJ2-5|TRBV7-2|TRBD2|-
TGTGCCAGCAGCATCCTTACTAGCGGCCAAGAGACCCAGTACTTC
CASSILTSGQETQYF
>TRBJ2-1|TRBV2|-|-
TGTGCCAGCCCTCGGGGGGCGGTCTCCAGCTCCTACAATGAGCAGTTCTTC
CASPRGAVSSSYNEQFF
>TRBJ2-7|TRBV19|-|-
TGTGCCAGTAGTACGGGCTTAACCTACGAGCAGTACTTC
CASSTGLTYEQYF
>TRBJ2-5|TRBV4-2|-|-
TGTGCCAGCAGCCAAGGAACGGGGGAAGAGACCCAGTACTTC
CASSQGTGEETQYF
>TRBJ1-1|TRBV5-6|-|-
TGTGCCAGCAGCGAGGGACCCGGGATTGAAGCTTTCTTT
CASSEGPGIEAFF
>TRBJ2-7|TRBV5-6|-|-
TGTGCCAGCAGCCCCGGGGGAACAGGGACTCGCTACGAGCAGTACTTC
CASSPGGTGTRYEQYF
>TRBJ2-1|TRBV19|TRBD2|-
TGTGCCAGTAGTAATCTAGCGGGGACCCCTGGTGAGCAGTTCTTC
CASSNLAGTPGEQFF
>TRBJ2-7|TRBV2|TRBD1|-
TGTGCCAGCAGTGGGACAGGGAGCGTCGAGCAGTACTTC
CASSGTGSVEQYF
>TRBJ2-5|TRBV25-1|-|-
TGTGCCAGCAGTGAATATCAAGAGACCCAGTACTTC
CASSEYQETQYF
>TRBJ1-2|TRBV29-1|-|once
TGCAGCGTTGAGGTAGGGGCTTATGGCTACACCTTC
CSVEVGAYGYTF
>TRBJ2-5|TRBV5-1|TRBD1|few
TGCGCCAGCAGCGCAAAGGGACAGGGGACTGAAGAGACCCAGTACTTC
CASSAKGQGTEETQYF
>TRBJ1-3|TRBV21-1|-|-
TGTGCCAGCAGCAAATTGGCCACAGGGGGGTTGGCTTTAACTGGAAACACCATATATTTT
CASSKLATGGLALTGNTIYF
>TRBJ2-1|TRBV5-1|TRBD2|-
TGCGCCAGCAGCTTAAATGGACTAGCGGGGAATGAGCAGTTCTTC
CASSLNGLAGNEQFF
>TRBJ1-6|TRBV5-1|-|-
TGCGCCAGCAGCTCCGGCCCAGGGGCGGCGAGGGATTCACCCTTCCACTTT
CASSSGPGAARDSPFHF
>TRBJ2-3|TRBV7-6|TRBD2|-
TGTGCCAGCAGCAGGACTAGCCGCAGCACAGATACGCAGTATTTT
CASSRTSRSTDTQYF
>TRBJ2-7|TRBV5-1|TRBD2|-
TGCGCCAGCAGCTTGGCCGCCTCGGGGGGCTACGAGCAGTACTTC
CASSLAASGGYEQYF
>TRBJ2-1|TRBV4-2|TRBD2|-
TGTGCCAGCAGCCACACTAGCGGGGGGCCGGTCAATGAGCAGTTCTTC
CASSHTSGGPVNEQFF
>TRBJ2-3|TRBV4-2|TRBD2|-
TGTGCCAGCAGCCAACGAAGCGGGGGGGTCACAGATACGCAGTATTTT
CASSQRSGGVTDTQYF
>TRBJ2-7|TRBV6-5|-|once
TGTGCCACCCGGACAGAGCCTAACGAGCAGTACTTC
CATRTEPNEQYF
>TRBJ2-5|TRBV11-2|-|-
TGTGCCAGCAGCTTACGTGGCAGGGCCCAAGAGACCCAGTACTTC
CASSLRGRAQETQYF
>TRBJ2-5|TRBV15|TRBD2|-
TGTGCCACCAGTGGGACTAGCGAAGAGACCCAGTACTTC
CATSGTSEETQYF
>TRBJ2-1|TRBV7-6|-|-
TGTGCCAGCAGCTTAAGAGAGGGCCTAGTTGTGAATGAGCAGTTCTTC
CASSLREGLVVNEQFF
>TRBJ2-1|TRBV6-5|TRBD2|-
TGTGCCAGCAGTTTCGGCGGGGGGTACAATGAGCAGTTCTTC
CASSFGGGYNEQFF
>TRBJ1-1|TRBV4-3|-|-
TGCGCCAGCAGCCAAGGAGTGGCTGAAGCTTTCTTT
CASSQGVAEAFF
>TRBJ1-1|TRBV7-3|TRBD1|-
TGTGCCAGCAGCTTAACACAGGGGGACACTGAAGCTTTCTTT
CASSLTQGDTEAFF
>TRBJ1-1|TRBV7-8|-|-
TGTGCCAGCAGCTACCCAGCACGGGGAGGGACTGAAGCTTTCTTT
CASSYPARGGTEAFF
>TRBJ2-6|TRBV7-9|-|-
TGTGCCAGCAGCCTGCCATTAGGGGTTGGGGCCAACGTCCTGACTTTC
CASSLPLGVGANVLTF
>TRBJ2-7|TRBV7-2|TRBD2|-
TGTGCCAGCAGCTTAGCGTTGGGGGGGTACGAGCAGTACTTC
CASSLALGGYEQYF
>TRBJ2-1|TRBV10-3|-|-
TGTGCCACGACGCAGGGAGATGGATACAATGAGCAGTTCTTC
CATTQGDGYNEQFF
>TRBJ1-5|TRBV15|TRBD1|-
TGTGCCACCAGCCGGACAGGGTCCAATCAGCCCCAGCATTTT
CATSRTGSNQPQHF
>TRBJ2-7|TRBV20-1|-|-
TGCAGTGCTAGAAGAGCCTACGAGCAGTACTTC
CSARRAYEQYF
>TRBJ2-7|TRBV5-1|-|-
TGCGCCAGCAGATCTTTCTACAGGGAGAAGGGACGGGTGCAGTACTTC
CASRSFYREKGRVQYF
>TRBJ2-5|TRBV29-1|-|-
TGCAGCGCCCGGGACTTGGGGGAGCAGTACTTC
CSARDLGEQYF
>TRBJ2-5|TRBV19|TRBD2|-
TGTGCCAGTAGTAAGGCGTCGGGGGGTGGTGAGACCCAGTACTTC
CASSKASGGGETQYF
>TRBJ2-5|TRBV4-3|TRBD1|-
TGCGCCAGCAGCCAAGAACCCCCGGACAGGGGGGAAGAGACCCAGTACTTC
CASSQEPPDRGEETQYF
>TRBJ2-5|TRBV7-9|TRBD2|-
TGTGCCAGCAGCTTAGCCAGCGGGGGTGAGGAGACCCAGTACTTC
CASSLASGGEETQYF
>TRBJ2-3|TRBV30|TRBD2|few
TGTGCCTGGAGTGATCGCGGGGGGGCTGCAGATACGCAGTATTTT
CAWSDRGGAADTQYF
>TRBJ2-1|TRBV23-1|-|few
TGCGCCAGCAGTCAGCCCCTAGGGGGAACGCGTGCGTTCTTC
CASSQPLGGTRAFF
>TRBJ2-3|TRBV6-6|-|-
TGTGCCAGCAGTATGGGGGGAGATACGCAGTATTTT
CASSMGGDTQYF
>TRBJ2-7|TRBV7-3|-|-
TGTGCCAGCAGCTCAGGCACAGAGCAGTACTTC
CASSSGTEQYF
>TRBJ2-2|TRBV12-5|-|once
TGTGCTAGTGGCAACCTTGTGGGGGCAAGTACCGGGGAGCTGTTTTTT
CASGNLVGASTGELFF
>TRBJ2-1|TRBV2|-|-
TGTGCCAGCAGCGCTAGCTTAGTCGGCTACAATGAGCAGTTCTTC
CASSASLVGYNEQFF
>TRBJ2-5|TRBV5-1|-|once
TGCGCCAGCAGCCTGGGGCAGGTCGTACAAGAGACCCAGTACTTC
CASSLGQVVQETQYF
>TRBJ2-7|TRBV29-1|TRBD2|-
TGCAGCGTGCTCGGGACTAGCGGGGGGCGCTACGAGCAGTACTTC
CSVLGTSGGRYEQYF
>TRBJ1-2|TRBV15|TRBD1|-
TGTGCCACCAGCAGGGACAGGGGGAACTATGGCTACACCTTC
CATSRDRGNYGYTF
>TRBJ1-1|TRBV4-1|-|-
TGCGCCAGCAGCCAAGGGGTACAACAGAACACTGAAGCTTTCTTT
CASSQGVQQNTEAFF
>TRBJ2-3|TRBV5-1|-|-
TGCGCCAGCAGCTTGACGATAGGGACTAGCACAGATACGCAGTATTTT
CASSLTIGTSTDTQYF
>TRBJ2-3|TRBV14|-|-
TGTGCCAGCAGCCAAGGATCTAGCACAGATACGCAGTATTTT
CASSQGSSTDTQYF
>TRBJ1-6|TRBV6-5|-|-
TGTGCCACCAGCCCTCAGGGTAGTGGCTTACCCCTCCACTTT
CATSPQGSGLPLHF
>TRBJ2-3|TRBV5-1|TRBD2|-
TGCGCCAGCAGCTTGATTAGCGGGGGATTCGAAGATACGCAGTATTTT
CASSLISGGFEDTQYF
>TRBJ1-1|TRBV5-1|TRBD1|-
TGCGCCAGCGCCGGGGACAGGGGGCCTTCTACTGAAGCTTTCTTT
CASAGDRGPSTEAFF
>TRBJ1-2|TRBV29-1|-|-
TGCAGCGTTGAAGTGTCAGCCCATGGCTACACCTTC
CSVEVSAHGYTF
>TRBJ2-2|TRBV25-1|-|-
TGTGCCAGCAGTGAATATTTTCCGGGGCAGGACACCGGGGAGCTGTTTTTT
CASSEYFPGQDTGELFF